This T cell receptor (beta chain) was obtained from a study of blood T cell repertoires in COVID-19. In the case of this clone: The junction differs from germline at one of its ends, possibly a read error.

Per the study methods: Scientists estimated how many nucleated cells there were by amplifying reference gene primers. Sequencing was performed with immunoSEQ multiplex PCR; in TCRdb, only in-frame clones are kept and a portion is missing. The V and J calls and clone size are taken from that table; D and trimming were inferred from the DNA. The sample holds approximately 300,000 clones; around 85% are singletons and the top ten take under 2%. This CDR3 region has 17 residues. In germline, CDR1 is SSHAT, CDR2 FNYEAQ (reference sequence). The V call is TRBV7-7, the J call TRBJ2-5; TRBD1 aligns across 9 bases. The receptor was isolated from a woman aged 30 to 39 who had been exposed to COVID-19. The sample taken for sequencing was PBMCs or T cells enriched from blood (not recorded which). CDR3 nucleotide sequence: TGTGCTAGCAGCTCAAGGGAACAGGGGGCTGAACAAGAGACCCAGTACTTC. It encodes CASSSREQGAEQETQYF.